Listed below are T cell receptor beta chains from one sample, sequenced in a study of T cell responses to AZD1222 COVID-19 vaccine. Using immunoSEQ multiplex PCR, the repertoire was profiled, and TCRdb retains in-frame clones only, with some absent. The sample contains about 120,000 clones, 90% of which appear only once. The input for sequencing was peripheral blood, taken 28 days after the second dose of the MenACWY control vaccine. These receptors were taken from an adult who received the MenACWY meningococcal vaccine as a control. Each CDR3 is given with its conserved first and last residue. D genes are given only for firm matches. Expanded clones are given a class, and other clones once, few, many or no size at all.

>NA|TRBJ1-3|TRBD1|TRBV4-1
CASSPAGTGGNTIYF
TGCGCCAGCAGCCCCGCAGGGACAGGGGGAAACACCATATATTTT
>NA|TRBJ2-2|NA|TRBV25-1
CASSSQGRYTGELFF
TGTGCCAGCAGTTCCCAAGGCAGATACACCGGGGAGCTGTTTTTT
>NA|TRBJ1-5|NA|TRBV10-1
CASSSDRNQPQHF
TGCGCCAGCAGTTCCGACAGAAATCAGCCCCAGCATTTT
>NA|TRBJ2-1|NA|TRBV6-4
CASGEGGHNEQFF
TGTGCCAGCGGAGAGGGGGGTCACAATGAGCAGTTCTTC
>NA|TRBJ1-1|NA|TRBV4-1
CASSPTASAEAFF
TGCGCCAGCAGCCCGACAGCGAGCGCTGAAGCTTTCTTT
>NA|TRBJ1-2|TRBD1|TRBV18
CASSMGQATGNYGYTF
TGTGCCAGCTCCATGGGACAGGCGACGGGAAACTATGGCTACACCTTC
>NA|TRBJ1-1|NA|TRBV7-2
CASSQMGRDTEAFF
TGTGCCAGCAGCCAGATGGGGAGGGACACTGAAGCTTTCTTT
>NA|TRBJ2-4|NA|TRBV27
CASSSGRQAKNIQYF
TGTGCCAGCAGTTCTGGGAGACAGGCCAAAAACATTCAGTACTTC
>NA|TRBJ2-3|TRBD2|TRBV7-9
CASSLTTSGRRDTQYF
TGTGCCAGCAGCTTGACGACTAGCGGGAGACGAGATACGCAGTATTTT
>NA|TRBJ1-5|NA|TRBV27
CASSLSRSRGEPQHF
TGTGCCAGCAGTTTATCCCGCTCCCGGGGGGAGCCCCAGCATTTT
>NA|TRBJ1-4|NA|TRBV24-1
CATSDPRAQGEKLFF
TGTGCCACCAGTGATCCCCGGGCCCAGGGGGAAAAACTGTTTTTT
>NA|TRBJ2-7|TRBD1|TRBV6-5
CASSTQGQSAYEQYF
TGTGCCAGCAGTACCCAGGGACAGTCAGCCTACGAGCAGTACTTC
>once|TRBJ2-5|TRBD1|TRBV24-1
CATGQGETQYF
TGTGCCACCGGACAGGGAGAGACCCAGTACTTC
>few|TRBJ1-4|NA|TRBV28
CASSFFNEKLFF
TGTGCCAGCAGTTTCTTTAATGAAAAACTGTTTTTT
>NA|TRBJ1-5|NA|TRBV18
CASSQTQGYNQPQHF
TGTGCCAGCTCCCAAACACAGGGATACAATCAGCCCCAGCATTTT
>NA|TRBJ2-5|NA|TRBV11-2
CASSQEGGRETQYF
TGTGCCAGCAGCCAAGAGGGGGGCCGGGAGACCCAGTACTTC
>NA|TRBJ1-1|NA|TRBV18
CASSPAGANTEAFF
TGTGCCAGCTCACCGGCCGGGGCCAACACTGAAGCTTTCTTT
>NA|TRBJ2-3|NA|TRBV4-2
CASSQPADTQYF
TGTGCCAGCAGCCAACCAGCAGATACGCAGTATTTT
>NA|TRBJ2-2|NA|TRBV7-2
CASSSSRVAGELFF
TGTGCCAGCAGCTCTTCAAGGGTGGCCGGGGAGCTGTTTTTT
>NA|TRBJ2-1|NA|TRBV6-5
CASRALGGTNEQFF
TGTGCCAGCAGGGCACTTGGCGGGACCAATGAGCAGTTCTTC
>NA|TRBJ2-5|TRBD1|TRBV5-4
CASSLGPARDRGQETQYF
TGTGCCAGCAGCTTGGGCCCGGCCCGGGACAGGGGACAAGAGACCCAGTACTTC
>NA|TRBJ1-3|NA|TRBV5-1
CASSLEGVVRGNTIYF
TGCGCCAGCAGCTTGGAAGGGGTGGTACGTGGAAACACCATATATTTT
>NA|TRBJ2-3|NA|TRBV4-3
CASSQDRGTLTDTQYF
TGCGCCAGCAGCCAAGATCGGGGGACTCTCACAGATACGCAGTATTTT
>NA|TRBJ1-5|NA|TRBV21-1
CASSKWGWGCQPQHF
TGTGCCAGCAGCAAATGGGGCTGGGGATGTCAGCCCCAGCATTTT
>once|TRBJ2-1|TRBD2|TRBV18
CASSPPGTSGGNEQFF
TGTGCCAGCTCACCACCCGGGACTAGCGGGGGCAATGAGCAGTTCTTC
>NA|TRBJ2-1|TRBD1|TRBV2
CASSGQGESSYNEQFF
TGTGCCAGCAGCGGACAGGGAGAGAGCTCCTACAATGAGCAGTTCTTC
>NA|TRBJ2-7|NA|TRBV4-1
CASSQVGSGSYEQYF
TGCGCCAGCAGCCAAGTGGGTAGCGGCTCCTACGAGCAGTACTTC
>NA|TRBJ1-1|TRBD1|TRBV12-5
CASGTTQGAGGTEAFF
TGTGCTAGTGGTACCACACAGGGGGCGGGTGGTACTGAAGCTTTCTTT
>NA|TRBJ2-5|NA|TRBV19
CATKMGETQYF
TGTGCCACCAAGATGGGGGAGACCCAGTACTTC
>NA|TRBJ1-5|NA|TRBV7-2
CASSFGPSSNQPQHF
TGTGCCAGCAGCTTTGGACCGAGTAGCAATCAGCCCCAGCATTTT
>NA|TRBJ1-5|NA|TRBV24-1
CATSDHRVSNQPQHF
TGTGCCACCAGTGACCACAGGGTTAGCAATCAGCCCCAGCATTTT
>NA|TRBJ1-5|TRBD1|TRBV6-5
CASSRTGLGNQPQHF
TGTGCCAGCAGTCGGACAGGGCTGGGCAATCAGCCCCAGCATTTT
>NA|TRBJ1-2|NA|TRBV28
CASKTANYGYTF
TGTGCCAGCAAGACAGCGAACTATGGCTACACCTTC
>NA|TRBJ1-5|NA|TRBV28
CASSSVLSGYSNQPQHF
TGTGCCAGCAGTTCTGTCCTATCAGGGTATAGCAATCAGCCCCAGCATTTT
>NA|TRBJ2-7|NA|TRBV6-6
CASSRGGVNSYEQYF
TGTGCCAGCAGTCGGGGAGGAGTCAACTCCTACGAGCAGTACTTC
>NA|TRBJ2-1|TRBD2|TRBV15
CATSSPRSGSLNEQFF
TGTGCCACCAGCAGTCCCCGTAGCGGGAGTCTCAATGAGCAGTTCTTC
>NA|TRBJ1-2|TRBD1|TRBV2
CASSGQGFGAYGYTF
TGTGCCAGCAGTGGACAGGGGTTCGGTGCGTATGGCTACACCTTC
>few|TRBJ1-4|NA|TRBV7-8
CASSKRGSSTNEKLFF
TGTGCCAGCAGCAAACGAGGCAGCTCAACTAATGAAAAACTGTTTTTT
>NA|TRBJ1-6|TRBD1|TRBV2
CASSVTRTGTRNSPLHF
TGTGCCAGCAGTGTCACTCGGACAGGAACGCGGAATTCACCCCTCCACTTT
>NA|TRBJ2-7|NA|TRBV27
CAIDRVYEQYF
TGTGCTATAGATCGCGTATACGAGCAGTACTTC
>NA|TRBJ2-5|NA|TRBV9
CASRATGGETQYF
TGTGCCAGCAGAGCGACAGGTGGAGAGACCCAGTACTTC
>few|TRBJ2-3|NA|TRBV7-9
CASSSRTGTDTQYF
TGTGCCAGCAGCAGCAGGACGGGCACAGATACGCAGTATTTT
>NA|TRBJ1-1|NA|TRBV29-1
CSVTDYYTEAFF
TGCAGCGTTACAGATTATTACACTGAAGCTTTCTTT
>NA|TRBJ1-5|TRBD1|TRBV5-8
CASSTRTGDQPQHF
TGTGCCAGCAGCACAAGGACAGGGGATCAGCCCCAGCATTTT
>NA|TRBJ2-1|NA|TRBV5-6
CASSLFSQGRYNEQFF
TGTGCCAGCAGCTTGTTCTCCCAGGGGCGGTACAATGAGCAGTTCTTC
>NA|TRBJ2-7|NA|TRBV5-1
CASSLEGGSYEQYF
TGCGCCAGCAGCTTGGAGGGCGGGTCCTACGAGCAGTACTTC
>once|TRBJ2-3|NA|TRBV5-1
CASSPPSTDTQYF
TGCGCCAGCAGCCCACCCAGCACAGATACGCAGTATTTT
>NA|TRBJ2-5|TRBD1|TRBV5-4
CASRGQGKGYQETQYF
TGTGCCAGCAGAGGACAGGGGAAGGGGTACCAAGAGACCCAGTACTTC
>NA|TRBJ1-1|NA|TRBV28
CASSKDGSEAFF
TGTGCCAGCAGCAAAGACGGGTCTGAAGCTTTCTTT
>NA|TRBJ1-4|NA|TRBV5-5
CASSNDIANEKLFF
TGTGCCAGCAGCAACGACATAGCTAATGAAAAACTGTTTTTT
>NA|TRBJ1-3|NA|TRBV29-1
CSVAGRDSGNTIYF
TGCAGCGTTGCAGGCAGGGACTCTGGAAACACCATATATTTT
>NA|TRBJ1-1|NA|TRBV2
CASSVYTEAFF
TGTGCCAGCAGTGTGTACACTGAAGCTTTCTTT